The rows below give T cell receptor beta chains drawn from one sample of a study of human T cells and chemical hapten exposure. TCRdb re-called the RACE reads with MiXCR, one entry per CDR3 protein. The table includes 380,000 or so distinct CDR3 sequences, about 4.4% detected once. The sequenced sample was whole blood, obtained in connection with sensitization to the hapten diphenylcyclopropenone (DPC). All receptors come from a woman aged 45 to 65 with alopecia areata. Some clones in this sample may be carry-over from other donors' samples. Both conserved end residues are part of each CDR3. The D gene is left open where the match is weak. Some rows mark clone size as missing; the rest say once, few, many or name a class of expanded clone.

TRBV19	many	TRBJ1-4	NA	17	CASSISGPATNDGKLFF	TGTGCCAGTAGTATATCCGGCCCTGCAACTAATGACGGAAAACTGTTTTTT
TRBV9	many	TRBJ2-1	TRBD2	16	CASSPGTSGAYNEQFF	TGTGCCAGCAGCCCGGGGACTAGCGGAGCCTACAATGAGCAGTTCTTC
TRBV10-3	NA	TRBJ2-1	NA	13	CAIGRGKEVGQFF	TGTGCCATCGGACGGGGGAAGGAGGTTGGGCAGTTCTTC
TRBV27	many	TRBJ2-3	NA	13	CASSRRDTDTQYF	TGTGCCAGCAGTAGAAGGGACACAGATACGCAGTATTTT
TRBV6-5	NA	TRBJ1-2	TRBD1	16	CASSYSWTGYNYGYTF	TGTGCCAGCAGTTACTCGTGGACAGGGTATAACTATGGCTACACCTTC
TRBV5-1	few	TRBJ2-5	NA	15	CASSLSGTQEETQYF	TGCGCCAGCAGCTTGTCCGGGACACAAGAGGAGACCCAGTACTTC
TRBV5-6	many	TRBJ2-6	TRBD1	15	CASSPGGLGANVLTF	TGTGCCAGCAGCCCAGGGGGCCTTGGGGCCAACGTCCTGACTTTC
TRBV4-2	NA	TRBJ1-6	TRBD1	15	CASSQLTGSNSPLHF	TGTGCCAGCAGCCAGCTGACAGGGAGTAATTCACCCCTCCACTTT
TRBV5-1	many	TRBJ1-1	NA	14	CASSWETPNTEAFF	TGCGCCAGCAGCTGGGAAACTCCGAACACTGAAGCTTTCTTT
TRBV7-2	many	TRBJ2-3	TRBD2	15	CASSPRLAGVDTQYF	TGTGCCAGCAGCCCAAGACTAGCGGGAGTTGATACGCAGTATTTT
TRBV19	few	TRBJ2-7	NA	17	CASSSPLRDTTSYEQYF	TGTGCCAGTAGTTCCCCACTCCGGGACACGACCTCCTACGAGCAGTACTTC
TRBV28	few	TRBJ2-7	NA	14	CASSLYWGAGMQYF	TGTGCCAGCAGTTTATATTGGGGGGCAGGGATGCAGTACTTC
TRBV10-1	many	TRBJ2-5	TRBD2	15	CASTPGLAGGETQYF	TGCGCCAGCACCCCTGGACTAGCGGGAGGGGAGACCCAGTACTTC
TRBV10-3	many	TRBJ2-6	TRBD2	16	CAIMASGRSGANVLTF	TGTGCCATCATGGCTAGCGGGAGGTCTGGGGCCAACGTCCTGACTTTC
TRBV7-2	NA	TRBJ1-2	TRBD1	15	CASSATLAGGAGYTF	TGTGCCAGCAGCGCCACGCTGGCAGGGGGCGCGGGCTACACCTTC
TRBV5-1	many	TRBJ1-1	NA	13	CASSSPLDAEAFF	TGCGCCAGCAGCTCACCCCTTGACGCTGAAGCTTTCTTT
TRBV29-1	many	TRBJ1-2	NA	13	CSVEVAALYGYTF	TGCAGCGTTGAAGTCGCAGCCCTCTATGGCTACACCTTC
TRBV6-2/TRBV6-3	many	TRBJ2-3	NA	13	CASSPPSADTQYF	TGTGCCAGCAGTCCCCCGTCCGCAGATACGCAGTATTTT
TRBV12-3/TRBV12-4	NA	TRBJ2-5	TRBD1	19	CASSPLGTGGQLIKRTQYF	TGTGCCAGCAGTCCGCTTGGGACAGGGGGACAGTTAATCAAGAGAACCCAGTACTTC
TRBV2	few	TRBJ1-2	TRBD1	15	CASSGGQGNHYGYTF	TGTGCCAGCAGCGGGGGACAGGGCAATCACTATGGCTACACCTTC
TRBV2	few	TRBJ1-5	NA	14	CASSGAAGNQPQHF	TGTGCCAGCAGTGGAGCCGCGGGCAATCAGCCCCAGCATTTT
TRBV30	NA	TRBJ1-1	NA	13	CAWSVGRVTEAFF	TGTGCCTGGAGTGTAGGCAGGGTCACTGAAGCTTTCTTT
TRBV4-1	many	TRBJ2-6	NA	16	CASSQRTVPGANVLTF	TGCGCCAGCAGCCAGCGTACAGTTCCCGGGGCCAACGTCCTGACTTTC
TRBV12-5	many	TRBJ1-5	NA	18	CASGLVIIRRGADQPQHF	TGTGCTAGTGGTTTGGTAATTATCCGTAGGGGCGCAGACCAGCCCCAGCATTTT
TRBV2	many	TRBJ1-3	TRBD1	16	CASSVKGASSGNTIYF	TGTGCCAGCAGTGTGAAGGGGGCCAGCTCTGGAAACACCATATATTTT
TRBV6-1	many	TRBJ1-5	NA	15	CASSLPPGGNQPQHF	TGTGCCAGCAGTCTCCCCCCAGGGGGCAATCAGCCCCAGCATTTT
TRBV7-2	many	TRBJ1-2	TRBD1	14	CASSLTGDRHGYTF	TGTGCCAGCAGCCTGACAGGGGACCGTCATGGCTACACCTTC
TRBV11-1	few	TRBJ2-1	TRBD2	18	CASSFRAGGKSSYNEQFF	TGTGCCAGCAGCTTTAGAGCGGGGGGGAAAAGCTCCTACAATGAGCAGTTCTTC
TRBV5-1	few	TRBJ1-1	NA	14	CASSTTGKNTEAFF	TGCGCCAGCAGCACCACAGGGAAAAACACTGAAGCTTTCTTT
TRBV15	many	TRBJ1-5	TRBD1	16	CATSPLPGTEDQPQHF	TGTGCCACCAGCCCTCTCCCCGGGACAGAGGATCAGCCCCAGCATTTT
TRBV11-2	many	TRBJ2-3	NA	16	CASSLEFVTSTDTQYF	TGTGCCAGCAGCTTAGAGTTTGTCACGAGCACAGATACGCAGTATTTT
TRBV7-8	few	TRBJ1-5	NA	12	CASSQPDQPQHF	TGTGCCAGCAGCCAACCGGATCAGCCCCAGCATTTT
TRBV5-1	few	TRBJ2-6	NA	16	CASSLSATSGANVLTF	TGCGCCAGCAGCTTGTCGGCAACCTCTGGGGCCAACGTCCTGACTTTC
TRBV25-1	few	TRBJ2-5	NA	14	CASSDRRTQETQYF	TGTGCCAGCAGTGACCGCCGGACCCAAGAGACCCAGTACTTC
TRBV7-6	many	TRBJ2-5	TRBD2	16	CASSLFGLATQETQYF	TGTGCCAGCAGCTTATTCGGACTAGCGACCCAAGAGACCCAGTACTTC
TRBV3-1	many	TRBJ2-1	TRBD1	15	CASRTTGVRHNEQFF	TGTGCCAGCAGAACAACAGGGGTTCGTCACAATGAGCAGTTCTTC
TRBV7-2	many	TRBJ1-2	NA	15	CASSLGGGPNYGYTF	TGTGCCAGCAGCTTAGGAGGGGGTCCTAACTATGGCTACACCTTC